The TCR beta chain described here comes from a study of OX40 agonist ivuxolimab in advanced cancers. General study results and limits: CD4+ T cells averaged fewer expanded clones than CD8+ T cells.

Germline CDR1 and CDR2: SNHLY and FYNNEI. This CDR3 contains 17 residues. J gave up 9 bases and V 6 bases, and 17 bases lay outside the gene matches. TCRdb's table, derived via immunoSEQ multiplex PCR, lists solely in-frame clones and lacks some. The sample shows some 38,000 clones, 89% of them seen only once. In regard to this clone: What it binds is unknown.

This clonotype was obtained from an adult with an advanced solid tumor such as melanoma, head and neck, liver or kidney cancer. This sample comprised CD4+ or CD8+ T cells sorted from blood, obtained in a trial of the OX40 agonist ivuxolimab. The chain combines TRBV2 with TRBJ1-4, with 9 bases matching TRBD1. In DNA, the CDR3 is TGTGCCAGCAGCACTACAGGGGGCGCGGTCCTCTGGCAAAAACTGTTTTTT. The encoded protein is CASSTTGGAVLWQKLFF.